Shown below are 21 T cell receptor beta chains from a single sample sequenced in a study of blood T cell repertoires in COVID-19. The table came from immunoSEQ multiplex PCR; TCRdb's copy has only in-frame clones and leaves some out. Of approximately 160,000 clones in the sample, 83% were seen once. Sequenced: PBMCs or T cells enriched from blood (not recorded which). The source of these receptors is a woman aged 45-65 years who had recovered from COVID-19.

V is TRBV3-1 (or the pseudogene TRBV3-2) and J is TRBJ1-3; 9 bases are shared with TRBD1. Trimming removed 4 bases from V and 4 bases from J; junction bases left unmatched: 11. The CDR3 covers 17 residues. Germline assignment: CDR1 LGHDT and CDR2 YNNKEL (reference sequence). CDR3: CASSLPGTGLRGNTIYF. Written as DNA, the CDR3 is TGTGCCAGCAGCCTCCCCGGGACAGGGCTGAGGGGAAACACCATATATTTT.

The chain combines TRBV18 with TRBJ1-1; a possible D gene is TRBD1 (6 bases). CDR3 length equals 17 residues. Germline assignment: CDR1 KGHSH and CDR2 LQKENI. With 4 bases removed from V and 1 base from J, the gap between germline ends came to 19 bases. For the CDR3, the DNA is TGTGCCAGCTCACGCAACGGGGGAGGGGGACCGAACACTGAAGCTTTCTTT. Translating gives CASSRNGGGGPNTEAFF.

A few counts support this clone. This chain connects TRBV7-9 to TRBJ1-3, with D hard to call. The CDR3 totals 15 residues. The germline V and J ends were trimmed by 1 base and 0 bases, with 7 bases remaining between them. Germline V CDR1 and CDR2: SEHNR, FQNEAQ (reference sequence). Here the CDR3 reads CASSLVLASGNTIYF. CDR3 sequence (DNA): TGTGCCAGCAGCTTAGTGCTGGCCTCTGGAAACACCATATATTTT.

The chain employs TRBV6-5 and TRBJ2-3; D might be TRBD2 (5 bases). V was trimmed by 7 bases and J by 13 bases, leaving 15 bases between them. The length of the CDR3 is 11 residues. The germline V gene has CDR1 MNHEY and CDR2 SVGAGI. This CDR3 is CASKYLEAEYF. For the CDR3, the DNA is TGTGCCAGCAAATACCTGGAGGCGGAGTATTTT.

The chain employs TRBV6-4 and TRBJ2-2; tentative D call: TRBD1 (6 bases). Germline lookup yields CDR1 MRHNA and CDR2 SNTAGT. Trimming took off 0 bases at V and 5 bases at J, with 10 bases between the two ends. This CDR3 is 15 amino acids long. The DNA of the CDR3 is TGTGCCAGCAGTGACTCGGACAGAGAGACCGGGGAGCTGTTTTTT. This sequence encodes CASSDSDRETGELFF.

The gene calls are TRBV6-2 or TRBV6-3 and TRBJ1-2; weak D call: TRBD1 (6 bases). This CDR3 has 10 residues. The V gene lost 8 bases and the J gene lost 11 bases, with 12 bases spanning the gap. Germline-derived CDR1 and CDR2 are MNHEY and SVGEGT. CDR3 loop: CASGRTEYTF. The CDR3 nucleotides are TGTGCCAGCGGCCGGACAGAGTACACCTTC.

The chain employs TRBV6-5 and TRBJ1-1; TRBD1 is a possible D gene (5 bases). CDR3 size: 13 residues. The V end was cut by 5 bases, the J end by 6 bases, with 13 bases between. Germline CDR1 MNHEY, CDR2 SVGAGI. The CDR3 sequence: CASSPGWGAEAFF. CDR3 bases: TGTGCCAGCAGTCCCGGCTGGGGGGCTGAAGCTTTCTTT.

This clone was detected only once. CDR3 nucleotides: TGTGCCAGCAGTTTATCCGGGATGCTGAACACTGAAGCTTTCTTT. Its translation is CASSLSGMLNTEAFF. The chain has TRBV27 and TRBJ1-1; D remains ambiguous. Trimming removed 0 bases at V and 0 bases at J, with 8 bases between. Germline CDR1 reads MNHEY; CDR2 reads SMNVEV (reference sequence). The CDR3 has 15 amino acids.

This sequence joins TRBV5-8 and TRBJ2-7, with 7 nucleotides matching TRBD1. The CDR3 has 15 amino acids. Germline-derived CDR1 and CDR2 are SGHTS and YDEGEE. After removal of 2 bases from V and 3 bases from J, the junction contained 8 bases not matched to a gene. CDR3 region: CASSFRDSAFYEQYV. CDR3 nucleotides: TGTGCCAGCAGCTTTCGGGACAGCGCCTTCTACGAGCAGTACGTC.

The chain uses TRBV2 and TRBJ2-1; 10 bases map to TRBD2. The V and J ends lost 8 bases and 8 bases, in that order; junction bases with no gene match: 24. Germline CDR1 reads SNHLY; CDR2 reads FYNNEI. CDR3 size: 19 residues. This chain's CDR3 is CASFIGLTSGKPSADEQFF. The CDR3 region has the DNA TGTGCCAGCTTCATTGGGCTAACTAGCGGGAAGCCCTCGGCCGATGAGCAGTTCTTC.

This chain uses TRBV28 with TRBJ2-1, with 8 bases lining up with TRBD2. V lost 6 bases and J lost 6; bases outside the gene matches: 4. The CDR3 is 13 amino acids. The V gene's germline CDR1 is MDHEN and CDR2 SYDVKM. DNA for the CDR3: TGTGCCAGCAGAAAACGGGGGGGCAATGAGCAGTTCTTC. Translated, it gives CASRKRGGNEQFF.

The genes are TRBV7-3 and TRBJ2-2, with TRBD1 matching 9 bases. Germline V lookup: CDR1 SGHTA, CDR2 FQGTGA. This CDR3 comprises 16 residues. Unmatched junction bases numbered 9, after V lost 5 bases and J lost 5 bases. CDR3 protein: CASSPQGQGRTGELFF. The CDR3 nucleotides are TGTGCCAGCAGCCCCCAAGGACAGGGGCGGACCGGGGAGCTGTTTTTT.

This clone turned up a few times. In nucleotides, the CDR3 is TGTGCCAGTAGTATAGGGACATTCTCCACCTTC. Encoded protein: CASSIGTFSTF. V usage is TRBV19 and J usage is TRBJ1-2; TRBD1 might be the D (5 bases). From germline, CDR1 is LNHDA and CDR2 SQIVND (reference sequence). This CDR3 spans 11 amino acids. The V and J ends lost 1 base and 13 bases respectively, with 10 bases between them.

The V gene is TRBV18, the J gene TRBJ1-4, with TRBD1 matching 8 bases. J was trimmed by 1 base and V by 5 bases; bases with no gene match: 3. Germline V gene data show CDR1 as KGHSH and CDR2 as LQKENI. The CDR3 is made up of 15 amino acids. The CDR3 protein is CASSLTGGTNEKLFF. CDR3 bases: TGTGCCAGCTCATTAACAGGGGGAACTAATGAAAAACTGTTTTTT.

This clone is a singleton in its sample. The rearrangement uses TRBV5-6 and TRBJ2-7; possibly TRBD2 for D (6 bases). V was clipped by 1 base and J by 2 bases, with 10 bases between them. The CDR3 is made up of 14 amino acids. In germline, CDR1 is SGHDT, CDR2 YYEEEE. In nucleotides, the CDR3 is TGTGCCAGCAGCTTGCGGGAGACTCCCTACGAGCAGTACGTC. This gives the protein CASSLRETPYEQYV.

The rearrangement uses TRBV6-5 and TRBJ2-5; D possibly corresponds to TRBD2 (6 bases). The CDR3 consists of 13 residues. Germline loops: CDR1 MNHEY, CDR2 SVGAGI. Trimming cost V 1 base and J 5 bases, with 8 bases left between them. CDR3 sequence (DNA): TGTGCCAGCAGTTACTACGGAGGGGAGACCCAGTACTTC. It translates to CASSYYGGETQYF.

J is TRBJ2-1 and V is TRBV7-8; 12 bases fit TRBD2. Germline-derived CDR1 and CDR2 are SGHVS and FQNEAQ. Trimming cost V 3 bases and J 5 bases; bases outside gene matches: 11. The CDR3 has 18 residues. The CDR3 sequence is CASSFLLRTSGTNNEQFF. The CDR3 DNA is TGTGCCAGCAGCTTCCTCCTGCGGACTAGCGGGACTAACAATGAGCAGTTCTTC.

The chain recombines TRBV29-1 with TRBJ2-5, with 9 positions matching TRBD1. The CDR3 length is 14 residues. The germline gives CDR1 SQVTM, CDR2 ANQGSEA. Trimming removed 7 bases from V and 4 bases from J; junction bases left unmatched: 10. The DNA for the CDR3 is TGCAGCGGGGAAGGACAGGGGCGGGGAGAGACCCAGTACTTC. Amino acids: CSGEGQGRGETQYF.

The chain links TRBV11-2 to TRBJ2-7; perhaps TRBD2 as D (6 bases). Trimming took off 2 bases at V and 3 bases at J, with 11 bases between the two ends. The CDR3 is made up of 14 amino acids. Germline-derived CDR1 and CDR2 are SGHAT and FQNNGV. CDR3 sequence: CASSLTTGGYEQYV. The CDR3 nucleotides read TGTGCCAGCAGCTTAACCACCGGGGGCTACGAGCAGTACGTC.

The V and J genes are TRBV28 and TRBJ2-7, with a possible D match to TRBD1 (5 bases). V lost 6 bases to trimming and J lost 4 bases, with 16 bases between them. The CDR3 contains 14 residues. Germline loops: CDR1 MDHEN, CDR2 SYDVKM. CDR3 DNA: TGTGCCAGCAGACTTAGGACACTTAGTTACGAGCAGTACGTC. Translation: CASRLRTLSYEQYV.

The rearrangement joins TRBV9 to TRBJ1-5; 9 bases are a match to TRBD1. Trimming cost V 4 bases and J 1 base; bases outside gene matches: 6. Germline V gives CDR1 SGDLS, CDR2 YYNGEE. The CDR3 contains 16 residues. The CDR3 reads CASSPPGTGSNQPQHF. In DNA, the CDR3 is TGTGCCAGCAGCCCACCCGGGACAGGGAGCAATCAGCCCCAGCATTTT.